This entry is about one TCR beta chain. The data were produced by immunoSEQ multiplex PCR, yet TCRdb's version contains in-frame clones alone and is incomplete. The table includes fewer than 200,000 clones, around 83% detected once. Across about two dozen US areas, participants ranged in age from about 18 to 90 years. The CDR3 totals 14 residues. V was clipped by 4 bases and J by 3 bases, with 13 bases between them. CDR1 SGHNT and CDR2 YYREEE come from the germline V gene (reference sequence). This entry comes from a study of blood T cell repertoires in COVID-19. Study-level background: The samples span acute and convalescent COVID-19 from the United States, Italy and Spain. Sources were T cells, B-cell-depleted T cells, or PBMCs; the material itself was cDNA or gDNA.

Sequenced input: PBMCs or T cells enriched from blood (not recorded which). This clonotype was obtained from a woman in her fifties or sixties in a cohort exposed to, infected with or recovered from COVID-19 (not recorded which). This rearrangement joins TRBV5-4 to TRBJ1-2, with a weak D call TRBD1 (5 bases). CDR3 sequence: CASSPSGGDYGYTF. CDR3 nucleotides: TGTGCCAGCAGCCCTTCGGGGGGGGACTATGGCTACACCTTC.